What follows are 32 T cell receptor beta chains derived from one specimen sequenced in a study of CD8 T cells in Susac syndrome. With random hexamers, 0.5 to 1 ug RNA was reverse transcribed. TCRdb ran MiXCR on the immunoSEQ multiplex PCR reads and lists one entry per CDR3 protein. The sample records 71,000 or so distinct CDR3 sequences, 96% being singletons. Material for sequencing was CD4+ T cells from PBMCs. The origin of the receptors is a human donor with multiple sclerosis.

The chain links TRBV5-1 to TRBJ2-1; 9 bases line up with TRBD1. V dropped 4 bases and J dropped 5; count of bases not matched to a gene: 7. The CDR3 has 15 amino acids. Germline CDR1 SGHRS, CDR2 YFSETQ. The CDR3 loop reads CASSTGTGRNNEQFF. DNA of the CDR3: TGCGCCAGCAGCACGGGGACAGGGAGGAACAATGAGCAGTTCTTC.

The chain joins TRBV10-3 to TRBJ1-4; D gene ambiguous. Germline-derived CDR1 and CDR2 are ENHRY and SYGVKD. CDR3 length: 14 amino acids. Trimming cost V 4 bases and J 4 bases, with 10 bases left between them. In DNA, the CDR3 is TGTGCCATCAGTGTAACAGTAGATAATGAAAAACTGTTTTTT. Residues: CAISVTVDNEKLFF.

The CDR3 loop is CSVDQSGQQETQYF. The CDR3 DNA is TGCAGCGTTGACCAGAGTGGGCAGCAAGAGACCCAGTACTTC. The gene calls are TRBV29-1 and TRBJ2-5; D call uncertain. Germline assignment: CDR1 SQVTM and CDR2 ANQGSEA. Trimming removed 3 bases at V and 2 bases at J, with 13 bases between. This CDR3 comprises 14 residues.

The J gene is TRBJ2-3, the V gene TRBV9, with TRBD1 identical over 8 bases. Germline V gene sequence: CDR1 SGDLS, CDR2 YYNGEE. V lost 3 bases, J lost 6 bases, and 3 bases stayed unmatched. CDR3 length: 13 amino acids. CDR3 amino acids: CASSETGVDTQYF. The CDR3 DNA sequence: TGTGCCAGCAGCGAGACAGGGGTCGATACGCAGTATTTT.

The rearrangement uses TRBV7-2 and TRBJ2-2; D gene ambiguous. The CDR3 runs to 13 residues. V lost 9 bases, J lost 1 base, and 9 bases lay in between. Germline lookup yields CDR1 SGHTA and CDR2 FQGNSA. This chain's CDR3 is CARRQGNTGELFF. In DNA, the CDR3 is TGTGCCAGGAGGCAAGGGAACACCGGGGAGCTGTTTTTT.

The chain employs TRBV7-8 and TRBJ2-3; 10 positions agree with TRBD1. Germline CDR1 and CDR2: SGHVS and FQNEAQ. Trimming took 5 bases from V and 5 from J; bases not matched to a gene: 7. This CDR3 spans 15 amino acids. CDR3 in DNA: TGTGCCAGCAGCACCAGGACAGGGGGGGGAGATACGCAGTATTTT. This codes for CASSTRTGGGDTQYF. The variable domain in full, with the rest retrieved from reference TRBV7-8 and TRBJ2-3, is GAGVSQSPRYKVAKRGQDVALRCDPISGHVSLFWYQQALGQGPEFLTYFQNEAQLDKSGLPSDRFFAERPEGSVSTLKIQRTQQEDSAVYLCASSTRTGGGDTQYFGPGTRLTVL.

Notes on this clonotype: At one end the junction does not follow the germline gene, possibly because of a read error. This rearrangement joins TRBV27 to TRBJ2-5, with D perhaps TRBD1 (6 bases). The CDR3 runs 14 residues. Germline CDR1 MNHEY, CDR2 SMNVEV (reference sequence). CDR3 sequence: CASSSGQLREPQYF. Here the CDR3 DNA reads TGTGCCAGCAGTTCGGGACAACTTAGAGAGCCCCAGTACTTC.

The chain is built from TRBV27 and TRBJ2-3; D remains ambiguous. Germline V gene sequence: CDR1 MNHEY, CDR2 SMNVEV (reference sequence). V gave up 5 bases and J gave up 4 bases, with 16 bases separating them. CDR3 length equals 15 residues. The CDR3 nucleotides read TGTGCCAGCAGTCTCCTAAGCCCTCTGGCAGATACGCAGTATTTT. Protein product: CASSLLSPLADTQYF.

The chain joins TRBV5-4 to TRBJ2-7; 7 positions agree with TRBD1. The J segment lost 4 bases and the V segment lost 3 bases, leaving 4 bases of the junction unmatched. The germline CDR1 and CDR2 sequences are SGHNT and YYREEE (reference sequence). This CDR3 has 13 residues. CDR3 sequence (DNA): TGTGCCAGCAGCTCGGCAGGGGGTTACGAGCAGTACTTC. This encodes CASSSAGGYEQYF. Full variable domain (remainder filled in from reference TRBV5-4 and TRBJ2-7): ETGVTQSPTHLIKTRGQQVTLRCSSQSGHNTVSWYQQALGQGPQFIFQYYREEENGRGNFPPRFSGLQFPNYSSELNVNALELDDSALYLCASSSAGGYEQYFGPGTRLTVT.

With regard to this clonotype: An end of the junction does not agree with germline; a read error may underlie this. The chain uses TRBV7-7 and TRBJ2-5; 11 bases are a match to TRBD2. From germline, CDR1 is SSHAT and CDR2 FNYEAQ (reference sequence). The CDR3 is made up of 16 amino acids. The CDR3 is CASSRTSGGGLETQYF. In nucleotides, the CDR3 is TGTGCTAGCAGCCGCACTAGCGGGGGCGGATTGGAGACCCAGTACTTC.

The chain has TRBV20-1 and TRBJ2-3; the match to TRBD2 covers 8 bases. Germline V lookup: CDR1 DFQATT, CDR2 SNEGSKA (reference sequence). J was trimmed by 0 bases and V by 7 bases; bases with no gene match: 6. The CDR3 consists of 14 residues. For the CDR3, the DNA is TGCAGTGGGTGGAGCGGGGGAAGCACAGATACGCAGTATTTT. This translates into CSGWSGGSTDTQYF.

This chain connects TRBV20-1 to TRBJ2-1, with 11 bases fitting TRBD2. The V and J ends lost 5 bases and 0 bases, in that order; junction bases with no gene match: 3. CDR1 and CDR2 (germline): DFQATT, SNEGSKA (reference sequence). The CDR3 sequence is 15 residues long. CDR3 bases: TGCAGTGCTCTTAGCGGGGGGGTCTCCTACAATGAGCAGTTCTTC. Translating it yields CSALSGGVSYNEQFF.

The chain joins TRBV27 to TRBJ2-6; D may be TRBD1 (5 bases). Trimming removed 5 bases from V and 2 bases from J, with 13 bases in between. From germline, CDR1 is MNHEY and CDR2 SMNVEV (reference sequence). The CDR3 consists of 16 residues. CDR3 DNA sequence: TGTGCCAGCAGTACCGTTGGCAGGGCTGGGGCCAACGTCCTGACTTTC. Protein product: CASSTVGRAGANVLTF.

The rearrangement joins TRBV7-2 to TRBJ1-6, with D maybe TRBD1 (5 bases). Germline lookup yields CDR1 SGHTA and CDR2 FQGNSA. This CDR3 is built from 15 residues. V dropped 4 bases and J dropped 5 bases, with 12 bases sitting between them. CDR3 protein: CASSWQGIHNSPLHF. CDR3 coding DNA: TGTGCCAGCAGCTGGCAGGGTATCCATAATTCACCCCTCCACTTT. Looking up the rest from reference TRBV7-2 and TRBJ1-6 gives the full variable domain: GAGVSQSPSNKVTEKGKDVELRCDPISGHTALYWYRQSLGQGLEFLIYFQGNSAPDKSGLPSDRFSAERTGGSVSTLTIQRTQQEDSAVYLCASSWQGIHNSPLHFGNGTRLTVT.

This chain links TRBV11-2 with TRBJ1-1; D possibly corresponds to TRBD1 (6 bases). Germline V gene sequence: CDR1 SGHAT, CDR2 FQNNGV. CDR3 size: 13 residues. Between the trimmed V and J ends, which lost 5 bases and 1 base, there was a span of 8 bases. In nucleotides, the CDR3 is TGTGCCAGCAGCATGGACAGGAACACTGAAGCTTTCTTT. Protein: CASSMDRNTEAFF.

The CDR3 loop is CASSPLWDTQYF. As DNA, the CDR3 is TGTGCCAGCAGCCCGCTATGGGATACGCAGTATTTT. The rearrangement joins TRBV12-3 or TRBV12-4 to TRBJ2-3; D is undetermined. V was clipped by 6 bases and J by 6 bases, with 10 bases between them. The CDR3 contains 12 residues.

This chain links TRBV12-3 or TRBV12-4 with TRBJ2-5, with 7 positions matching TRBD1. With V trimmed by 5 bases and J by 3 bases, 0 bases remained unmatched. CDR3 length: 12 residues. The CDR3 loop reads CASSQGEETQYF. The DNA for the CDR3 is TGTGCCAGCAGTCAGGGGGAAGAGACCCAGTACTTC.

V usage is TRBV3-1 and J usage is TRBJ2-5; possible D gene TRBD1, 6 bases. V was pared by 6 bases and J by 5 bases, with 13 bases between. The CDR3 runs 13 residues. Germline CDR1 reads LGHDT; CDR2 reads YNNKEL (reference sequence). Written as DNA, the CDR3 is TGTGCCAGCAGTCACAGGGAGTTGGAGACCCAGTACTTC. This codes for CASSHRELETQYF.

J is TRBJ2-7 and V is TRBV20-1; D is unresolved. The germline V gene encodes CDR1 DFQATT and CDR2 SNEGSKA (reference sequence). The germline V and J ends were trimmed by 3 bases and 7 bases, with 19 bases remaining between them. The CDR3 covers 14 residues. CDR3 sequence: CSASPPPIALEQYF. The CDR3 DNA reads TGCAGTGCTAGTCCTCCGCCGATCGCTCTGGAGCAGTACTTC.

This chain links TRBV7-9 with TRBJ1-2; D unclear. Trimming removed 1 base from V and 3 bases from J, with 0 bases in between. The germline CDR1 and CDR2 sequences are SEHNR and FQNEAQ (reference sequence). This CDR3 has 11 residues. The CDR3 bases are TGTGCCAGCAGCTTAGACTATGGCTACACCTTC. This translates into CASSLDYGYTF.

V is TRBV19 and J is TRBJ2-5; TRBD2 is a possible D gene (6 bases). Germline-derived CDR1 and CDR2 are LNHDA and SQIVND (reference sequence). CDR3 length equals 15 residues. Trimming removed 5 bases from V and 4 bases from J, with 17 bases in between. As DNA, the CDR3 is TGTGCCAGTAGTGTTACACCCCGGAGGGGAGAGACCCAGTACTTC. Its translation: CASSVTPRRGETQYF.

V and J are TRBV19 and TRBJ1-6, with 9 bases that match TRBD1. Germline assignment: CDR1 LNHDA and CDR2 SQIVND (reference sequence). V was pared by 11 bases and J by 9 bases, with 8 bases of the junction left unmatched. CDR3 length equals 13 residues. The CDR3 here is CADGTGTSSPLHF. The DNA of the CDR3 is TGTGCCGACGGGACAGGGACAAGTTCACCCCTCCACTTT.

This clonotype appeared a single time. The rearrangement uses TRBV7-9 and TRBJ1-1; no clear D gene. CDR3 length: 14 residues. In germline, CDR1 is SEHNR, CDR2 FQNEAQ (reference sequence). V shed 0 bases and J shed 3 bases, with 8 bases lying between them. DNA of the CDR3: TGTGCCAGCAGCTTAGCGGGTAGGGACACTGAAGCTTTCTTT. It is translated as CASSLAGRDTEAFF.

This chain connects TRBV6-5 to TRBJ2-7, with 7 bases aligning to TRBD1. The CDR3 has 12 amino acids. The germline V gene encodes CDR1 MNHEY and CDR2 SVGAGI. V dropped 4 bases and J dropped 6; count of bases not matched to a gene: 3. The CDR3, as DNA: TGTGCCAGCAGTTTGACAGGGCGCGAGCAGTACTTC. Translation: CASSLTGREQYF.

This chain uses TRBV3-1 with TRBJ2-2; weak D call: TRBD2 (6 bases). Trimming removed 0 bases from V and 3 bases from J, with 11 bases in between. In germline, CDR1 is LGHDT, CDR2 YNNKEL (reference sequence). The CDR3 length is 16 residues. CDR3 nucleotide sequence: TGTGCCAGCAGCCAAGAGTTGCGGGGAGACACCGGGGAGCTGTTTTTT. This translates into CASSQELRGDTGELFF.

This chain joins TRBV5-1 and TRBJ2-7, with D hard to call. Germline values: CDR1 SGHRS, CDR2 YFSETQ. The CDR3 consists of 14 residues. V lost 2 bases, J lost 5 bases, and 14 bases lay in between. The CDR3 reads CASSFGILENEQYF. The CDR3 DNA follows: TGCGCCAGCAGCTTCGGAATATTAGAGAACGAGCAGTACTTC.

Here the CDR3 reads CASSQDVGRSGTDTQYF. CDR3 DNA sequence: TGTGCCAGCAGCCAAGATGTTGGAAGATCCGGCACAGATACGCAGTATTTT. The V call is TRBV3-1, the J call TRBJ2-3; D is unclear. This CDR3 has 17 residues. Germline CDR1 LGHDT, CDR2 YNNKEL (reference sequence). V was pared by 0 bases and J by 1 base, with 14 bases between.

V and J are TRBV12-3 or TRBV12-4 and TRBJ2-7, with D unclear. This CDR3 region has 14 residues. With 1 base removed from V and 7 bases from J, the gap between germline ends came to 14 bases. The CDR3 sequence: CASSLVPLLEEQYF. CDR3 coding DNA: TGTGCCAGCAGTTTAGTACCTCTCCTTGAAGAGCAGTACTTC.

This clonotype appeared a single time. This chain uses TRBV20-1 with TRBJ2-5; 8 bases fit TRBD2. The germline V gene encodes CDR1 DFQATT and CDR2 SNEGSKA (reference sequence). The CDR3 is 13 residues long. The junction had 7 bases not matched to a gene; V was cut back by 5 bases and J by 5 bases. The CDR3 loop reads CSAFRGGPETQYF. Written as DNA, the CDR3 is TGCAGTGCTTTCCGGGGGGGGCCGGAGACCCAGTACTTC.

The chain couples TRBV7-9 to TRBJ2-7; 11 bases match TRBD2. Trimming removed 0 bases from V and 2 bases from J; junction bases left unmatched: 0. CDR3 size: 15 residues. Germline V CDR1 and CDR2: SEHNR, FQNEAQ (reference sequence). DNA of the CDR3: TGTGCCAGCAGCTTAGCTAGCGGGGGGGCCTACGAGCAGTACTTC. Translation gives CASSLASGGAYEQYF. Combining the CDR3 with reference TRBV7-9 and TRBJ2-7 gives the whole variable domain DTGVSQNPRHKITKRGQNVTFRCDPISEHNRLYWYRQTLGQGPEFLTYFQNEAQLEKSRLLSDRFSAERPKGSFSTLEIQRTEQGDSAMYLCASSLASGGAYEQYFGPGTRLTVT.

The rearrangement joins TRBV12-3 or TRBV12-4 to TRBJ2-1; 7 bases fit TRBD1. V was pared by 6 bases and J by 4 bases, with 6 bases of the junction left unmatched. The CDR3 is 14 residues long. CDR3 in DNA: TGTGCCAGCAGCATGGGACAGTCATACAATGAGCAGTTCTTC. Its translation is CASSMGQSYNEQFF.

The CDR3 DNA reads TGCGCCAGCAGCTTACGAAGCGGGGGAACTTACAATGAGCAGTTCTTC. Translation: CASSLRSGGTYNEQFF. The chain is built from TRBV5-1 and TRBJ2-1; 8 nucleotides agree with TRBD2. Germline V gene sequence: CDR1 SGHRS, CDR2 YFSETQ. The CDR3 totals 16 residues. J gave up 4 bases and V 2 bases, and 8 bases lay outside the gene matches.